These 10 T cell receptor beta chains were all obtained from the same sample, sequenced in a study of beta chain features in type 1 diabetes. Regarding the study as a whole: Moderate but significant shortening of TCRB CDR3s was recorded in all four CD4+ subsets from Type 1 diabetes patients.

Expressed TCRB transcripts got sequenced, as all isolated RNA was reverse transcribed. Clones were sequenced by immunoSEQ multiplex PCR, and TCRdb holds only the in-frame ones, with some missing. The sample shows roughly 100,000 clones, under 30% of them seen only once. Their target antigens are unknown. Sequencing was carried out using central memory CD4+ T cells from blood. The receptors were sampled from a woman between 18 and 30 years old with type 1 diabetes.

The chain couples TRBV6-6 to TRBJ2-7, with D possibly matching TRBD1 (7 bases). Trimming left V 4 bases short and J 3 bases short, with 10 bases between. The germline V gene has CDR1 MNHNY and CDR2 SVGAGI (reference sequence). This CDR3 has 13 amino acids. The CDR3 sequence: CASSSQGGYEQYF. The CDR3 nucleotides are TGTGCCAGCAGTTCCCAGGGGGGCTACGAGCAGTACTTC.

The CDR3 bases are TGTGCCAGCTCCTCCGGACAGGGGCGGACTGAAGCTTTCTTT. Translation: CASSSGQGRTEAFF. The chain recombines TRBV18 with TRBJ1-1; 9 nucleotides line up with TRBD1. This CDR3 is built from 14 residues. The V segment lost 6 bases and the J segment 5 bases; nucleotides outside the gene matches: 7. Germline assignment: CDR1 KGHSH and CDR2 LQKENI.

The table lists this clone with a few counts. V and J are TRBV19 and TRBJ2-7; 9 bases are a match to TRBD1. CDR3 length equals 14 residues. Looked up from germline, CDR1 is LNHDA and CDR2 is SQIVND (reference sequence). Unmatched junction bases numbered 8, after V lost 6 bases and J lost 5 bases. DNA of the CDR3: TGTGCCAGTAGAGGCGGGACAGGGTTCCACGAGCAGTACTTC. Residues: CASRGGTGFHEQYF.

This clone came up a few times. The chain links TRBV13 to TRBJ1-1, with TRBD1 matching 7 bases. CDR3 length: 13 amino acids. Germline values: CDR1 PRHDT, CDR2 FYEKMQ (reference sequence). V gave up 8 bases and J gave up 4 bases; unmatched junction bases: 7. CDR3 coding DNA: TGTGCCAGCCAGGACAGGAGTATCACTGAAGCTTTCTTT. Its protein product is CASQDRSITEAFF. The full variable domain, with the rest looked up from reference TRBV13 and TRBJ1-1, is AAGVIQSPRHLIKEKRETATLKCYPIPRHDTVYWYQQGPGQDPQFLISFYEKMQSDKGSIPDRFSAQQFSDYHSELNMSSLELGDSALYFCASQDRSITEAFFGQGTRLTVV.

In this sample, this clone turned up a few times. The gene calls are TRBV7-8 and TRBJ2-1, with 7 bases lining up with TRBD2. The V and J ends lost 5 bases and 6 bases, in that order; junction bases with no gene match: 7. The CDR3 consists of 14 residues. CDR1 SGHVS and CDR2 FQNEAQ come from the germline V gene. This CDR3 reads CASSPLTSSNEQFF. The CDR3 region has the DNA TGTGCCAGCAGCCCGCTGACTAGCAGCAATGAGCAGTTCTTC.

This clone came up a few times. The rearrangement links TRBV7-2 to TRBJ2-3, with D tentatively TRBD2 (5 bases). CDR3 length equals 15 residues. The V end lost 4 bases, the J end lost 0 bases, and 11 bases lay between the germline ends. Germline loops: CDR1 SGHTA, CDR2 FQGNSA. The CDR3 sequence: CASSSDYSSTDTQYF. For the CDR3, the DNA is TGTGCCAGCAGCTCCGACTACTCTAGCACAGATACGCAGTATTTT. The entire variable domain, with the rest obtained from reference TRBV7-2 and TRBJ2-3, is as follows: GAGVSQSPSNKVTEKGKDVELRCDPISGHTALYWYRQSLGQGLEFLIYFQGNSAPDKSGLPSDRFSAERTGGSVSTLTIQRTQQEDSAVYLCASSSDYSSTDTQYFGPGTRLTVL.

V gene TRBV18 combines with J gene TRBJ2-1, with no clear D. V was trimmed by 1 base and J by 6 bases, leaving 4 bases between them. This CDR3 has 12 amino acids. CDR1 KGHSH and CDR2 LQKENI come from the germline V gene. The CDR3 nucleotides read TGTGCCAGCTCACCACTTAGCAATGAGCAGTTCTTC. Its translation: CASSPLSNEQFF.

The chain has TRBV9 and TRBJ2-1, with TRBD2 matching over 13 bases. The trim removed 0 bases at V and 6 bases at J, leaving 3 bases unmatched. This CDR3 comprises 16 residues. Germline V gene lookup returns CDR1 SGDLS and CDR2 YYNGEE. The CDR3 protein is CASSVGRTSGSNEQFF. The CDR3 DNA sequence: TGTGCCAGCAGCGTAGGCCGGACTAGCGGGAGCAATGAGCAGTTCTTC.

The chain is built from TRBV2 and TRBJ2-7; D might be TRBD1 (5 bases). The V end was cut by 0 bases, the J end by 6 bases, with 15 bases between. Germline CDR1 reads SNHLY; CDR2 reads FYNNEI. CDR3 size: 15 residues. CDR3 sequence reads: CASSEALLRGGEQYV. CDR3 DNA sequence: TGTGCCAGCAGTGAAGCGCTACTAAGGGGTGGCGAGCAGTACGTC.

CDR3 coding DNA: TGTGCCAGCAGCTTAGGGCAGGGCGGCACAGATACGCAGTATTTT. It is translated as CASSLGQGGTDTQYF. The gene calls are TRBV11-3 and TRBJ2-3; D is perhaps TRBD1 (5 bases). The V end was cut by 1 base, the J end by 1 base, with 9 bases between. Germline loops: CDR1 SGHNT, CDR2 YENEEA. This CDR3 is built from 15 residues.